The sequence of this T cell receptor (beta chain) was determined in a study of blood T cell repertoires in COVID-19. Measured with immunoSEQ multiplex PCR; TCRdb has only the in-frame clones, and not every one. There are 200,000 to 300,000 clones in the sample; about 85% occur only once, and 3% lies in the top ten. Germline CDR1 reads LGHDT; CDR2 reads YNNKEL (reference sequence). CDR3 length: 19 amino acids. V was shortened by 1 base and J by 3 bases, with 24 bases between the two germline ends. The chain uses TRBV3-1 (or the pseudogene TRBV3-2) and TRBJ1-2; D is possibly TRBD1 (5 bases). The sample consisted of peripheral blood. The source is a man in his late teens or twenties with active or convalescent COVID-19. CDR3 amino acids: CASSQGGRVGSVWDYGYTF. As DNA, the CDR3 is TGTGCCAGCAGCCAAGGGGGGAGGGTAGGGTCGGTCTGGGACTATGGCTACACCTTC.